This T cell receptor beta chain emerged from a study of chemoradiotherapy in HPV16-positive cancers. Points from the study as a whole: Only a couple of HPV16-positive patients supplied the functional HPV-specificity definition.

CDR1 SEHNR and CDR2 FQNEAQ come from the germline V gene (reference sequence). This CDR3 is built from 14 residues. The V gene lost 6 bases and the J gene lost 6 bases, with 17 bases spanning the gap. With respect to this clone: Antigen unknown.

The table came from immunoSEQ multiplex PCR; TCRdb's copy has only in-frame clones and leaves some out. The sample carries under 15,000 clones, about 91% recorded once. Source: blood, taken from a patient who underwent chemoradiotherapy. This TCR was recovered from a human donor with HPV-associated anogenital cancer. This sequence joins TRBV7-9 and TRBJ1-1, with D possibly being TRBD1 (6 bases). CDR3 in DNA: TGTGCCAGCAGTTCGAGTGGGGGCACGGCTGAAGCTTTCTTT. Encoded protein: CASSSSGGTAEAFF. Combining the CDR3 with reference TRBV7-9 and TRBJ1-1 gives the whole variable domain DTGVSQNPRHKITKRGQNVTFRCDPISEHNRLYWYRQTLGQGPEFLTYFQNEAQLEKSRLLSDRFSAERPKGSFSTLEIQRTEQGDSAMYLCASSSSGGTAEAFFGQGTRLTVV.